Described below is a single T cell receptor (beta chain) sequence and its context. Its antigen is unidentified. The PCR contained 60 Vbeta and 13 Jbeta primers. TCRdb's copy holds only in-frame clones and misses some; the assay was immunoSEQ multiplex PCR. The data hold about 190,000 clones, with 85% to 90% observed a single time. Unrecorded immune exposures were likely, despite nominal health at sampling. The sample is drawn from a study of cytomegalovirus exposure and HLA in healthy donors. Overall study: The Caucasian-associated ancestry cluster held around 81% of some 420 genotyped donors.

Germline V lookup: CDR1 SQVTM, CDR2 ANQGSEA. V lost 6 bases to trimming and J lost 3 bases; unmatched junction nucleotides: 2. There are 11 residues in the CDR3. Overall study findings and caveats: Being indistinguishable, some V segments were excluded, TRBV6-2 and TRBV6-3 among them. A later analysis associated 15,000 to 20,000 TCR beta sequences with HLA alleles at a 0.05 false discovery rate.

The chain joins TRBV29-1 to TRBJ2-7, with 7 bases identical to TRBD1. Sequencing was carried out using PBMCs. This clonotype was sampled from a young woman in good health and CMV-seronegative. For the CDR3, the DNA is TGCAGCGTGGGACAGCACTACGAGCAGTACTTC. This sequence encodes CSVGQHYEQYF.